These 8 T cell receptor beta chains came from one sample sequenced in a study of blood T cell repertoires in COVID-19. Method: immunoSEQ multiplex PCR; TCRdb's copy keeps in-frame clones and lacks some. This sample has some 100,000 clones, with roughly 79% found just once. Sample: peripheral blood. Source of these receptors: a human donor in a cohort sampled during active COVID-19.

This sequence joins TRBV14 and TRBJ2-1; 9 bases match TRBD2. The junction had 9 bases not matched to a gene; V was cut back by 0 bases and J by 6 bases. There are 17 residues in the CDR3. Germline V gene sequence: CDR1 SGHDN, CDR2 FVKESK. CDR3 loop: CASSQDPLAGSINEQFF. The CDR3, as DNA: TGTGCCAGCAGCCAAGATCCGCTAGCGGGATCGATCAATGAGCAGTTCTTC.

This rearrangement joins TRBV5-1 to TRBJ2-5; TRBD1 aligns across 7 bases. CDR3 length: 14 amino acids. The J segment lost 2 bases and the V segment lost 4 bases, leaving 5 bases of the junction unmatched. In germline, CDR1 is SGHRS, CDR2 YFSETQ. CDR3: CASSETGVQETQYF. The CDR3 nucleotides read TGCGCCAGCAGCGAAACAGGGGTTCAAGAGACCCAGTACTTC.

The rearrangement joins TRBV30 to TRBJ1-2; the D is unclear. This CDR3 region has 15 residues. Between the trimmed V and J ends, which lost 5 bases and 4 bases, there was a span of 20 bases. Germline V lookup: CDR1 GTSNPN, CDR2 SVGIG (reference sequence). The CDR3 DNA sequence: TGTGCCTGGTGGCCGAGGGCCCAAAGCGGCTATGGCTACACCTTC. Translated: CAWWPRAQSGYGYTF.

The chain combines TRBV29-1 with TRBJ2-5; no reliable D call. The CDR3 length is 11 residues. V was trimmed by 3 bases and J by 3 bases, leaving 5 bases between them. Germline values: CDR1 SQVTM, CDR2 ANQGSEA. DNA of the CDR3: TGCAGCGTTGATACGGAAGAGACCCAGTACTTC. Translating it yields CSVDTEETQYF.

This rearrangement joins TRBV9 to TRBJ1-3; D call uncertain. The CDR3 sequence is 17 residues long. CDR1 is SGDLS, CDR2 YYNGEE, per germline. The ends were cut back, 0 bases at V and 2 bases at J, with 15 bases in the middle. CDR3 DNA: TGTGCCAGCAGCGTAGACCCCCTGCGGCGGGCTGGAAACACCATATATTTT. Translating gives CASSVDPLRRAGNTIYF.

The rearrangement joins TRBV11-3 to TRBJ2-1; 7 positions agree with TRBD1. Germline trimming cut 7 bases from V and 0 bases from J; bases unmatched to any gene: 6. CDR3 size: 15 residues. The germline gives CDR1 SGHNT, CDR2 YENEEA. The CDR3 coding sequence is TGTGCCAGCACCTTGACAGGGAGCTCCTACAATGAGCAGTTCTTC. It is translated as CASTLTGSSYNEQFF. Based on the CDR3 plus reference TRBV11-3 and TRBJ2-1, the full variable domain is EAGVVQSPRYKIIEKKQPVAFWCNPISGHNTLYWYLQNLGQGPELLIRYENEEAVDDSQLPKDRFSAERLKGVDSTLKIQPAELGDSAVYLCASTLTGSSYNEQFFGPGTRLTVL.

This clone was recorded at least ten times. The V call is TRBV19, the J call TRBJ1-3, with 10 nucleotides matching TRBD1. J gave up 3 bases and V 5 bases, and 7 bases lay outside the gene matches. CDR1 and CDR2 from the germline V gene are LNHDA and SQIVND (reference sequence). CDR3 size: 16 residues. The CDR3 reads CASSALGQGFGNTIYF. The CDR3 nucleotides read TGTGCCAGTAGTGCCCTGGGACAGGGGTTTGGAAACACCATATATTTT.

CDR3 in DNA: TGTGCCATCCGTCAGGGTGACAGACCGTACTTC. Its translation is CAIRQGDRPYF. The J gene is TRBJ2-7, the V gene TRBV10-3, with D possibly matching TRBD1 (5 bases). V lost 8 bases to trimming and J lost 12 bases, with 17 bases between them. The CDR3 extends over 11 amino acids. The germline V gene has CDR1 ENHRY and CDR2 SYGVKD.